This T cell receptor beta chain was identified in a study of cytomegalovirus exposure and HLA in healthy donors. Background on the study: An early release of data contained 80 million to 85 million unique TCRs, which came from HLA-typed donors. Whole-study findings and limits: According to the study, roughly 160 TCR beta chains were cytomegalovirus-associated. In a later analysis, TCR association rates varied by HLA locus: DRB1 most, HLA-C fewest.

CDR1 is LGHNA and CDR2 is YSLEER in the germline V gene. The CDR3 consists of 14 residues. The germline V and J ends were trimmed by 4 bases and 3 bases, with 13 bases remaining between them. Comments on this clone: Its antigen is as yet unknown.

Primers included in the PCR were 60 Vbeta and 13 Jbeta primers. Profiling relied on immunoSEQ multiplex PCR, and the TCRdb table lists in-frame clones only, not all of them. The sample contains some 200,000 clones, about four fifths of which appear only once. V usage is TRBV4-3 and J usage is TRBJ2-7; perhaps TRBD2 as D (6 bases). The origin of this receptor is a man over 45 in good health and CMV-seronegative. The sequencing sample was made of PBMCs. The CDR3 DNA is TGCGCCAGCAGCCGGGACGGGGGTTACTACGAGCAGTACTTC. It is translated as CASSRDGGYYEQYF.